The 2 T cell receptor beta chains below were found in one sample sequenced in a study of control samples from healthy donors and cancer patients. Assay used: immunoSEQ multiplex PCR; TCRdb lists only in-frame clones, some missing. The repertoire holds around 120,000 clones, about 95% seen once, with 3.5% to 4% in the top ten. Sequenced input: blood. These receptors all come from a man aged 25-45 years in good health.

The CDR3 loop is CASSPHQVTRNYGYTF. DNA of the CDR3: TGTGCCAGCAGCCCTCATCAGGTAACCAGGAACTATGGCTACACCTTC. The chain is built from TRBV28 and TRBJ1-2; D is unclear. Germline assignment: CDR1 MDHEN and CDR2 SYDVKM. Trimming shortened V by 6 bases and J by 2 bases, and 19 bases separated the two germline ends. The CDR3 has 16 amino acids.

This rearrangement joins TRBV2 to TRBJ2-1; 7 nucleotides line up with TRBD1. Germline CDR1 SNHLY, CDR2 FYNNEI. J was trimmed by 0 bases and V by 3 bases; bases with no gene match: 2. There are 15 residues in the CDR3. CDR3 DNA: TGTGCCAGCAGTGATTGGGACAGCTCCTACAATGAGCAGTTCTTC. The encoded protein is CASSDWDSSYNEQFF.